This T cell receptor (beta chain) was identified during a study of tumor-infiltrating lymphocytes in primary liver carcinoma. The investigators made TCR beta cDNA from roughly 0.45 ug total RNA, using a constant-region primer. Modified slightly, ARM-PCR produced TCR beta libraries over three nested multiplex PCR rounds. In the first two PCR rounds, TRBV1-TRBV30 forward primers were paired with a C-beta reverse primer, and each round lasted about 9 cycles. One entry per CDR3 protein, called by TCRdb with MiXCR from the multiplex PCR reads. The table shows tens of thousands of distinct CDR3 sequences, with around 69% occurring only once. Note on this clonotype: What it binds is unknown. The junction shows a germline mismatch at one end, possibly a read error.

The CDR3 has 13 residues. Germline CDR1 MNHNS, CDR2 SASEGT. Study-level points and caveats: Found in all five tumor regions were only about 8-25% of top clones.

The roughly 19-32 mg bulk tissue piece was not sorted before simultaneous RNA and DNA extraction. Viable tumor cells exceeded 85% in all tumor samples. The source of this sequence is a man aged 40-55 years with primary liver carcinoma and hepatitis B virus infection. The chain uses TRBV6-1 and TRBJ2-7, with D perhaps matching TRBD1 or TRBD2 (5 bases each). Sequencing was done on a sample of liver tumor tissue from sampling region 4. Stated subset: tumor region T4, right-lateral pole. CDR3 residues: CVSRERSSYVQYF. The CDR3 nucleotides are TGTGTCAGCAGGGAGCGGAGCTCCTACGTGCAGTACTTC.